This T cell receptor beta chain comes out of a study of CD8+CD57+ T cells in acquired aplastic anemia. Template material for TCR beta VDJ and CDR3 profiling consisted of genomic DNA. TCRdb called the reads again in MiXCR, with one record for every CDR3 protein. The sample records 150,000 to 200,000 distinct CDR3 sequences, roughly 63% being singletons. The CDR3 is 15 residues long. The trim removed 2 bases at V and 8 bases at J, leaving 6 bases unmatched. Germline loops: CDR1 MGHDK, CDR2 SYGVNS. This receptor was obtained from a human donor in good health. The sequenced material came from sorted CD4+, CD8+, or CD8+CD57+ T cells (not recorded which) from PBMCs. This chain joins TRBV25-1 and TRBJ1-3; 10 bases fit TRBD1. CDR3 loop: CASSETGTGVDTIYF. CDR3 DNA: TGTGCCAGCAGTGAAACGGGGACAGGGGTGGACACCATATATTTT.